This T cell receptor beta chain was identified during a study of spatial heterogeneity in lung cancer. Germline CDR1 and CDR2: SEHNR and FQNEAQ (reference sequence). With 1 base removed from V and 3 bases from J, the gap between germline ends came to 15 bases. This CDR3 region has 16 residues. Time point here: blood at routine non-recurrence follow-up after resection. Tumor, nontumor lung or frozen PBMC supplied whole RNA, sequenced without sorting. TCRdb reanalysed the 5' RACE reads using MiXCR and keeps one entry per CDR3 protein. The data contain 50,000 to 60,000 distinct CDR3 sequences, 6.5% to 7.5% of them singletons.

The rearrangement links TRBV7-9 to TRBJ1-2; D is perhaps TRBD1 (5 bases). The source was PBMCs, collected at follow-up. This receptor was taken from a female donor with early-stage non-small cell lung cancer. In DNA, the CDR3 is TGTGCCAGCAGCTTAGGGATTTACAGGCGGGACTATGGCTACACCTTC. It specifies CASSLGIYRRDYGYTF.